Listed below are T cell receptor beta chains from one sample, sequenced in a study of cytotoxic CD8 clonotypes in ibrutinib-treated CLL. Repertoires were generated with immunoSEQ multiplex PCR, while TCRdb's copy carries only in-frame clones and drops some. The table shows some 140,000 clones, with approximately 89% occurring only once. Sequences were derived from PBMCs, sampled after 12 months of ibrutinib treatment. The source of these receptors is a human donor with chronic lymphocytic leukemia. Both conserved end residues are part of each CDR3. D genes are given only for firm matches. Size is stated for part of the rows, as once, few or many counts, or as a class when the clone is expanded.

d_gene,abundance,j_gene,v_gene,CDR3aa,CDR3nt
.,.,TRBJ2-7,TRBV7-3,CASSLTNKNEQYF,TGTGCCAGCAGCTTAACGAACAAAAACGAGCAGTACTTC
.,.,TRBJ2-7,TRBV20-1,CSVVRFWEYF,TGCAGTGTGGTAAGGTTTTGGGAGTACTTC
.,.,TRBJ2-6,TRBV11-2,CASSLGFTGANVLTF,TGTGCCAGCAGCTTAGGCTTTACTGGGGCCAACGTCCTGACTTTC
.,.,TRBJ2-7,TRBV9,CASSVAPTYEQYF,TGTGCCAGCAGCGTAGCCCCTACCTACGAGCAGTACTTC
TRBD2,.,TRBJ2-2,TRBV7-9,CASSLMAGVAGELFF,TGTGCCAGCAGCTTAATGGCGGGAGTCGCCGGGGAGCTGTTTTTT
.,.,TRBJ2-7,TRBV5-1,CASSLVGAGEQYF,TGCGCCAGCAGCTTGGTGGGTGCCGGGGAGCAGTACTTC
.,.,TRBJ2-7,TRBV30,CAWSPNTGQYF,TGTGCCTGGAGCCCAAATACTGGGCAGTACTTC
.,.,TRBJ2-2,TRBV9,CASSVLGSNTGELFF,TGTGCCAGCAGCGTCTTAGGTTCCAACACCGGGGAGCTGTTTTTT
.,.,TRBJ1-1,TRBV11-2,CASSLRGGVSTEAFF,TGTGCCAGCAGCTTAAGGGGAGGGGTGAGCACTGAAGCTTTCTTT
.,.,TRBJ2-2,TRBV4-3,CASSQGTFTGELFF,TGCGCCAGCAGCCAGGGGACTTTCACCGGGGAGCTGTTTTTT
.,.,TRBJ2-7,TRBV6-6,CASSYPQNPYEQYF,TGTGCCAGCAGTTATCCTCAAAACCCCTACGAGCAGTACTTC
.,.,TRBJ2-4,TRBV6-6,CASTIPAKNIQYF,TGTGCCAGCACCATACCAGCCAAAAACATTCAGTACTTC
.,few,TRBJ2-7,TRBV6-6,CASMTASYEQYF,TGTGCCAGCATGACAGCCTCCTACGAGCAGTACTTC
TRBD2,.,TRBJ2-3,TRBV7-3,CASSLTGGLDTQYF,TGTGCCAGCAGCTTAACGGGAGGGCTAGATACGCAGTATTTT
.,.,TRBJ2-7,TRBV27,CASSLGVGSGEQYF,TGTGCCAGCAGTTTGGGGGTGGGATCCGGCGAGCAGTACTTC
TRBD1,.,TRBJ1-5,TRBV19,CASSRDRDQPQHF,TGTGCCAGTAGCCGGGACAGGGATCAGCCCCAGCATTTT
.,.,TRBJ2-5,TRBV5-1,CASSLGRAQETQYF,TGCGCCAGCAGCTTGGGCAGGGCACAGGAGACCCAGTACTTC
.,few,TRBJ1-2,TRBV28,CASSLLQDGFAHTF,TGTGCCAGCAGTTTATTACAGGACGGCTTCGCTCACACCTTC
TRBD1,.,TRBJ2-5,TRBV29-1,CSVRTGGETQYF,TGCAGCGTAAGGACAGGGGGGGAGACCCAGTACTTC
.,.,TRBJ2-7,TRBV28,CASSSPRLGGYEQYF,TGTGCCAGCAGTTCCCCTCGATTAGGCGGCTACGAGCAGTACTTC
.,.,TRBJ2-3,TRBV7-2,CASSQPAGHYSTDTQYF,TGTGCCAGCAGCCAGCCGGCGGGTCACTATAGCACAGATACGCAGTATTTT
.,.,TRBJ2-2,TRBV4-1,CASSHRRPEISTGELFF,TGCGCCAGCAGCCACCGGAGGCCAGAGATATCCACCGGGGAGCTGTTTTTT
.,.,TRBJ2-7,TRBV28,CASQRAALYEQYF,TGTGCCAGCCAACGGGCAGCCCTCTACGAGCAGTACTTC
TRBD1,.,TRBJ1-4,TRBV5-1,CASRAGTVNEKLFF,TGCGCCAGCAGGGCCGGGACAGTTAATGAAAAACTGTTTTTT
TRBD2,.,TRBJ2-7,TRBV5-6,CASSFVGLAGSYEQYF,TGTGCCAGCAGCTTTGTGGGACTAGCGGGATCCTACGAGCAGTACTTC
.,.,TRBJ1-2,TRBV28,CASSPAGGLVGGYTF,TGTGCCAGCAGTCCCGCCGGGGGCCTTGTTGGTGGCTACACCTTC
TRBD1,.,TRBJ1-2,TRBV29-1,CSVEEGDRDPYGYTF,TGCAGCGTTGAAGAGGGGGACAGGGACCCCTATGGCTACACCTTC
.,.,TRBJ2-1,TRBV7-2,CASSRGDNEQFF,TGTGCCAGCTCCAGGGGGGACAATGAGCAGTTCTTC
.,once,TRBJ2-5,TRBV29-1,CSVEGWGARVYQETQYF,TGCAGCGTTGAAGGATGGGGCGCAAGGGTTTACCAAGAGACCCAGTACTTC
.,.,TRBJ1-5,TRBV6-1,CASSTLVNQPQHF,TGTGCCAGCAGTACGTTAGTCAATCAGCCCCAGCATTTT
.,.,TRBJ1-3,TRBV19,CASESHNFKNTIYF,TGTGCCAGTGAGAGCCACAATTTCAAGAACACCATATATTTT
TRBD1,.,TRBJ1-2,TRBV18,CASSPQGAGNNYGYTF,TGTGCCAGCTCACCACAGGGGGCCGGAAATAACTATGGCTACACCTTC
TRBD1,.,TRBJ2-5,TRBV19,CASSMIRGQSETQYF,TGTGCCAGTAGTATGATCAGGGGGCAATCAGAGACCCAGTACTTC
TRBD2,.,TRBJ2-5,TRBV6-1,CASSEGFSGSTGETQYF,TGTGCCAGCAGTGAAGGCTTTAGCGGGAGCACGGGGGAGACCCAGTACTTC
TRBD1,once,TRBJ2-5,TRBV5-8,CASSPSTGWETQYF,TGTGCCAGCAGCCCCTCGACAGGGTGGGAGACCCAGTACTTC
TRBD1,.,TRBJ2-7,TRBV23-1,CASATPPGQESYEQYF,TGCGCCAGCGCCACGCCACCGGGACAGGAGTCCTACGAGCAGTACTTC
.,.,TRBJ1-5,TRBV7-2,CASSLNSQPQHF,TGTGCCAGCAGCTTAAACTCCCAGCCCCAGCATTTT
TRBD2,once,TRBJ2-1,TRBV19,CASSIRTSGTFQFF,TGTGCCAGTAGTATTCGGACTAGTGGGACCTTCCAGTTCTTC
.,once,TRBJ2-7,TRBV7-9,CASSLSTRVYEQYF,TGTGCCAGCAGCTTGTCGACCAGGGTTTACGAGCAGTACTTC
.,.,TRBJ2-5,TRBV29-1,CSALSGTNAETQYF,TGCAGTGCCCTTTCGGGGACAAATGCAGAGACCCAGTACTTC
TRBD1,.,TRBJ1-3,TRBV28,CASSPDRVRDGNTIYF,TGTGCCAGCAGTCCCGACAGGGTACGTGATGGAAACACCATATATTTT
TRBD1,.,TRBJ2-7,TRBV9,CASSAPGRGRWEQYF,TGTGCCAGCAGCGCCCCGGGCAGGGGGCGCTGGGAGCAGTACTTC
TRBD1,few,TRBJ1-5,TRBV7-9,CASSGTGAINQPQHF,TGTGCCAGCAGCGGGACAGGGGCGATCAATCAGCCCCAGCATTTT
.,.,TRBJ2-7,TRBV5-4,CASSFRRVAYEQYF,TGTGCCAGCAGCTTTAGGCGGGTGGCTTACGAGCAGTACTTC
.,.,TRBJ1-1,TRBV7-2,CASSRAANTEAFF,TGTGCCAGCAGCCGTGCAGCGAACACTGAAGCTTTCTTT
.,.,TRBJ2-2,TRBV4-3,CASSHSDWAGELFF,TGCGCCAGCAGCCATTCGGACTGGGCCGGGGAGCTGTTTTTT
.,.,TRBJ2-1,TRBV5-6,CASSLYKSSYNEQFF,TGTGCCAGCAGCTTGTACAAAAGCTCCTACAATGAGCAGTTCTTC